The 11 T cell receptor beta chains given below trace back to one sample, sequenced in a study of T cells in Graves' hyperthyroidism and ophthalmopathy. RNA transcripts yielded amplified TCR beta CDR3 regions. A first-round RT-PCR of the TCR CDR3 used the HTBI primer set. TCRdb used MiXCR to reprocess the multiplex PCR reads, holding one entry per CDR3 protein. The repertoire holds about 720,000 distinct CDR3 sequences, around 15% seen once, with about 8.4% in the top ten. Sequencing was performed on blood. The source is a man aged 18 to 30 with Graves' hyperthyroidism.

This clonotype was recorded many times. The V gene is TRBV27, the J gene TRBJ2-7; 7 bases are shared with TRBD2. V shed 5 bases, J shed 6 bases, and the junction held 25 bases outside the gene matches. This CDR3 contains 19 residues. Germline-derived CDR1 and CDR2 are MNHEY and SMNVEV (reference sequence). DNA of the CDR3: TGTGCCAGCAGTCCCTCCGGGACTATTATGTTGGGCCCATCTCGCGAGCAGTACTTC. Amino acids: CASSPSGTIMLGPSREQYF.

The V and J genes are TRBV29-1 and TRBJ1-2, with D perhaps matching TRBD1 (5 bases). The CDR3 sequence is 15 residues long. V was pared by 1 base and J by 3 bases, with 15 bases between. Germline loops: CDR1 SQVTM, CDR2 ANQGSEA. For the CDR3, the DNA is TGCAGCGTTGAAGGAGGGGTGATGGTTGACTATGGCTACACCTTC. Translation: CSVEGGVMVDYGYTF.

This clonotype was recorded at least ten times. The rearrangement links TRBV28 to TRBJ2-5; the D gene could be TRBD1 or TRBD2 (6 bases each). This CDR3 region has 14 residues. Trimming pared 2 bases from V and 6 bases from J, leaving 13 bases between. The V gene's germline CDR1 is MDHEN and CDR2 SYDVKM. As DNA, the CDR3 is TGTGCCAGCAGTTTAGCGGGACATGAAAAGACCCAGTACTTC. It codes for CASSLAGHEKTQYF.

This clonotype was counted ten times or more. The chain has TRBV20-1 and TRBJ2-7, with D uncertain. Deletions cut 0 bases from V and 0 bases from J, with 3 bases between. The CDR3 covers 12 residues. Germline V gene lookup returns CDR1 DFQATT and CDR2 SNEGSKA (reference sequence). The DNA for the CDR3 is TGCAGTGCTAGAGATAACTCCTACGAGCAGTACTTC. Translation: CSARDNSYEQYF.

The gene calls are TRBV4-1 and TRBJ2-7; the match to TRBD1 covers 7 bases. The length of the CDR3 is 19 residues. The germline V gene encodes CDR1 MGHRA and CDR2 YSYEKL. The V gene end was trimmed by 0 bases and the J gene end by 2 bases; junction bases not matched to a gene: 16. The CDR3: CASSQDGRQGTVSPYEQYF. CDR3 nucleotides: TGCGCCAGCAGCCAAGATGGGAGACAGGGAACTGTTAGTCCCTACGAGCAGTACTTC.

This clonotype was found a few times. This rearrangement joins TRBV19 to TRBJ2-2; D uncertain. Per the germline V gene, CDR1 is LNHDA and CDR2 is SQIVND (reference sequence). CDR3 length equals 14 residues. Trimming took 7 bases from V and 4 from J, leaving 13 bases between them. In DNA form, the CDR3 reads TGTGCCAGTATTAGATCCCAAAGCACCGGGGAGCTGTTTTTT. It yields the protein CASIRSQSTGELFF.

This clonotype appeared a few times. The chain employs TRBV6-2 or TRBV6-3 and TRBJ2-7; 10 positions agree with TRBD1. Germline V gene sequence: CDR1 MNHEY, CDR2 SVGEGT. The CDR3 is made up of 15 amino acids. V gave up 2 bases and J gave up 3 bases; unmatched junction bases: 4. In nucleotides, the CDR3 is TGTGCCAGCAGTTACCGGGACAGGGGAGACTACGAGCAGTACTTC. This translates into CASSYRDRGDYEQYF.

This clonotype has a count of ten or more. In DNA, the CDR3 is TGTGCCAGCAGTTACTCGAAGGCTTATCCCTACGAGCAGTACTTC. This codes for CASSYSKAYPYEQYF. V usage is TRBV6-5 and J usage is TRBJ2-7; D is uncertain. The germline V gene has CDR1 MNHEY and CDR2 SVGAGI. V lost 0 bases and J lost 2, with 11 bases in between. The CDR3 is 15 amino acids.

This clonotype was detected many times. The V and J genes are TRBV2 and TRBJ1-1; 7 bases are shared with TRBD1. The germline V gene has CDR1 SNHLY and CDR2 FYNNEI. CDR3 length equals 15 residues. The V and J ends lost 6 bases and 7 bases, in that order; junction bases with no gene match: 14. CDR3 in amino acids: CASRRGTVLRGEAFF. CDR3 DNA: TGTGCCAGCAGAAGAGGGACAGTACTACGGGGTGAAGCTTTCTTT. Filled out from reference TRBV2 and TRBJ1-1, the complete variable domain reads EPEVTQTPSHQVTQMGQEVILRCVPISNHLYFYWYRQILGQKVEFLVSFYNNEISEKSEIFDDQFSVERPDGSNFTLKIRSTKLEDSAMYFCASRRGTVLRGEAFFGQGTRLTVV.

The chain uses TRBV7-8 and TRBJ1-1, with 7 positions matching TRBD1. CDR1 is SGHVS, CDR2 FQNEAQ, per germline. This CDR3 spans 15 amino acids. The J segment lost 5 bases and the V segment lost 3 bases, leaving 9 bases of the junction unmatched. The CDR3 bases are TGTGCCAGCAGCTTTCACAGGGGTAGGGGAACTGAAGCTTTCTTT. Protein sequence: CASSFHRGRGTEAFF.

This clonotype was observed a few times. The chain joins TRBV30 to TRBJ1-4, with a weak D call TRBD1 (6 bases). V dropped 5 bases and J dropped 4 bases, with 11 bases sitting between them. CDR3 length: 13 residues. Germline V lookup: CDR1 GTSNPN, CDR2 SVGIG (reference sequence). The CDR3 region has the DNA TGTGCCTGGGCCGGACAGATTAATGAAAAACTGTTTTTT. This sequence encodes CAWAGQINEKLFF. Full variable domain (rest looked up from reference TRBV30 and TRBJ1-4): SQTIHQWPATLVQPVGSPLSLECTVEGTSNPNLYWYRQAAGRGLQLLFYSVGIGQISSEVPQNLSASRPQDRQFILSSKKLLLSDSGFYLCAWAGQINEKLFFGSGTQLSVL.